The sample holds many counts of the clone carrying this T cell receptor beta chain. This sample was included in a study of T cells after yellow fever vaccination. The CDR3 consists of 14 residues. The trim removed 4 bases at V and 6 bases at J, leaving 5 bases unmatched. Germline loops: CDR1 SGHRS, CDR2 YFSETQ. Overall study findings and caveats: Most primary-vaccination clones recurred post-booster (approximately 96% CD4, about 87% CD8).

MiXCR, run by TCRdb on the 5' RACE reads, gives a single entry per CDR3 protein. In the table there are about 27,000 distinct CDR3 sequences, under 5.5% of which are singletons. This receptor was identified in a man aged 18 to 29 who received the YFV17D yellow fever vaccine. The sample was PBMCs, either bulk or a sorted T-cell subset (CD4+, CD8+, memory, or dextramer-sorted; not recorded which), taken on the day of the yellow fever booster vaccination. The genes are TRBV5-1 and TRBJ2-1; 9 nucleotides agree with TRBD1. CDR3 DNA sequence: TGCGCCAGCAGCCCGGGACAGGGCGTCAATGAGCAGTTCTTC. Its protein is CASSPGQGVNEQFF.